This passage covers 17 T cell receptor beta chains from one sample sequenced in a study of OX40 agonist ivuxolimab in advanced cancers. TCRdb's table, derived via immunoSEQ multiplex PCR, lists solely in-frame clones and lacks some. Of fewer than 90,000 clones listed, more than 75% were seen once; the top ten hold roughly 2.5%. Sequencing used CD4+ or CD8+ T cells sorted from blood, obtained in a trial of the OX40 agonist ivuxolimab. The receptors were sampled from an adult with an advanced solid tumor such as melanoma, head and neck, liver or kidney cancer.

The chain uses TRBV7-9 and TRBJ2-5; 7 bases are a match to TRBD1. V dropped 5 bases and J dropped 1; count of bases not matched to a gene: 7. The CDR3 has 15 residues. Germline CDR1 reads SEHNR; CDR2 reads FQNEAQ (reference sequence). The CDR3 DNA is TGTGCCAGCAGCGGCGGACAGGCCCCCCAAGAGACCCAGTACTTC. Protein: CASSGGQAPQETQYF.

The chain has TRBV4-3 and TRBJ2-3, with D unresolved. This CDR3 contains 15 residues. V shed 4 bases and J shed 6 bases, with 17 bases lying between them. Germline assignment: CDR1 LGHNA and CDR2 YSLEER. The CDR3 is CASSPVIGYDDTQYF. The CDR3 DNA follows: TGCGCCAGCAGCCCGGTGATTGGGTATGACGATACGCAGTATTTT.

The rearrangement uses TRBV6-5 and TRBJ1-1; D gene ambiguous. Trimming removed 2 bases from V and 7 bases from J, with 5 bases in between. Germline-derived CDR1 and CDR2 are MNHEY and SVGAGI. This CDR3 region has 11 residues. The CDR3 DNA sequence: TGTGCCAGCAGTTACCAGGATGAAGCTTTCTTT. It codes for CASSYQDEAFF.

For the CDR3, the DNA is TGCAGCGTTGAAGGGGGCAGGGGAACTAGCACAGATACGCAGTATTTT. This translates into CSVEGGRGTSTDTQYF. This sequence joins TRBV29-1 and TRBJ2-3; maybe TRBD1 (6 bases). The CDR3 has 16 residues. Germline V CDR1 and CDR2: SQVTM, ANQGSEA. V was trimmed by 1 base and J by 0 bases, leaving 14 bases between them.

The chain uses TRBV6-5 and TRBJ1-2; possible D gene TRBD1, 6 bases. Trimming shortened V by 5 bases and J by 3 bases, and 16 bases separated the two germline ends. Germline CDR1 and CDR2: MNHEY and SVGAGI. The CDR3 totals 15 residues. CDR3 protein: CASSPGTGTDYGYTF. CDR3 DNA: TGTGCCAGCAGTCCTGGAACAGGGACGGACTATGGCTACACCTTC.

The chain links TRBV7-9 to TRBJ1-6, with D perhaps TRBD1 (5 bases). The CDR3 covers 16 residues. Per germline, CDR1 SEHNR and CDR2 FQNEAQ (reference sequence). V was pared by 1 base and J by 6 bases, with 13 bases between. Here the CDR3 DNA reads TGTGCCAGCAGCTTAGTCCAGGGTGACTTTAATTCACCCCTCCACTTT. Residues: CASSLVQGDFNSPLHF.

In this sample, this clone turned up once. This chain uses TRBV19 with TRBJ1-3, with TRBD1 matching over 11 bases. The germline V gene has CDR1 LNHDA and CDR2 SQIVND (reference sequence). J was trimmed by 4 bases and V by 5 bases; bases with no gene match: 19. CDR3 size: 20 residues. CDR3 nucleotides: TGTGCCAGTAGTGCGACGGACAGGGGGCTTTCCACGAAAACGGGAAACACCATATATTTT. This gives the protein CASSATDRGLSTKTGNTIYF.

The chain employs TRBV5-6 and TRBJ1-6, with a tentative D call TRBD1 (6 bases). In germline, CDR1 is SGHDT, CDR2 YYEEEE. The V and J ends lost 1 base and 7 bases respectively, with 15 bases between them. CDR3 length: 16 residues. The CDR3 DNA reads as TGTGCCAGCAGCTTGCCAACAGGGCCGTCAAATTCACCCCTCCACTTT. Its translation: CASSLPTGPSNSPLHF.

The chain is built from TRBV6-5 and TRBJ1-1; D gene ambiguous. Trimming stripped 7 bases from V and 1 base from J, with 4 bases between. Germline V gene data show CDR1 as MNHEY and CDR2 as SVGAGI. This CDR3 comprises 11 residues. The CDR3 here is CASIGNTEAFF. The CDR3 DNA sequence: TGTGCCAGCATTGGGAACACTGAAGCTTTCTTT.

Written as DNA, the CDR3 is TGCAGCGCATACGGACAGTACACTGAAGCTTTCTTT. It yields the protein CSAYGQYTEAFF. The chain couples TRBV29-1 to TRBJ1-1; maybe TRBD1 (6 bases). V lost 7 bases to trimming and J lost 3 bases, with 12 bases between them. Germline CDR1 and CDR2: SQVTM and ANQGSEA. The CDR3 has 12 amino acids.

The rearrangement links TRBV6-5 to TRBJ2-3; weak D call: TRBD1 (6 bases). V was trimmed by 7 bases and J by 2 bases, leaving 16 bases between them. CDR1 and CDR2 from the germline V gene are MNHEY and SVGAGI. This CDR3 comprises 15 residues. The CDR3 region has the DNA TGTGCCAGCAAAAGAGGGGGTCCGACCACAGATACGCAGTATTTT. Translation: CASKRGGPTTDTQYF.

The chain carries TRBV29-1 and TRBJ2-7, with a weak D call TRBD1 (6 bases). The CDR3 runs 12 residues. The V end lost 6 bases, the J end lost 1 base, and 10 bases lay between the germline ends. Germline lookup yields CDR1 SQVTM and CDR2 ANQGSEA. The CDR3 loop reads CSVRTESYEQYV. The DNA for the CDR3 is TGCAGCGTCAGGACAGAATCCTACGAGCAGTACGTC.

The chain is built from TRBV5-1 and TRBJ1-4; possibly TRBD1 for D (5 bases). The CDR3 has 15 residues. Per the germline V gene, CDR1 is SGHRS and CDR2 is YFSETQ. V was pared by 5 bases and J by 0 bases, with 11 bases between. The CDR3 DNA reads TGCGCCAGCAGGTACGACAGTGCAACTAATGAAAAACTGTTTTTT. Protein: CASRYDSATNEKLFF.

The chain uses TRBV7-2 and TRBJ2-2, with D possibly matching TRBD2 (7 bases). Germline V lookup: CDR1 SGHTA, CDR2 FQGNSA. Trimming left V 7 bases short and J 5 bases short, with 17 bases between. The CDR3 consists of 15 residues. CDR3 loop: CASNPGAGVTGELFF. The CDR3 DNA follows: TGTGCCAGCAACCCGGGGGCGGGGGTTACCGGGGAGCTGTTTTTT.

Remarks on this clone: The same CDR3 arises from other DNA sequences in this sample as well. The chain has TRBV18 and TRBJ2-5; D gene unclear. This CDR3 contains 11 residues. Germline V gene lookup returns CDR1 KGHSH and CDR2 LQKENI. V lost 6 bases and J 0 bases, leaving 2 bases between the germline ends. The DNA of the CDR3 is TGTGCCAGCTCCGACCAAGAGACCCAGTACTTC. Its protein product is CASSDQETQYF.

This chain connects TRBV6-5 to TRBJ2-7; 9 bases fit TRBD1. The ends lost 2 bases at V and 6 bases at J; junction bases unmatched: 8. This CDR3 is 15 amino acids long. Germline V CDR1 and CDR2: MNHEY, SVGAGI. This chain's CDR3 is CASSYMRTGVGEQYF. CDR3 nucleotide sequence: TGTGCCAGCAGTTACATGCGGACAGGGGTGGGCGAGCAGTACTTC.

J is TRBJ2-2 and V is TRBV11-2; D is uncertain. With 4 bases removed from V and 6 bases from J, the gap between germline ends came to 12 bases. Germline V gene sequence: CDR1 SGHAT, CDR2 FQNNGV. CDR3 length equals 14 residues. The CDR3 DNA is TGTGCCAGCAGCTCACCCTACAGACCCGGGGAGCTGTTTTTT. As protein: CASSSPYRPGELFF.